The T cell receptor (beta chain) under discussion was sequenced for a study of Graves' ophthalmopathy and Graves' hyperthyroidism. Other autoimmune diseases, uncontrolled infections, pregnancy or lactation excluded patients from enrollment. PBMCs were isolated from an approximately 9.4 ml sample of fresh peripheral blood. This clonotype was seen many times. Amplified TCR beta CDR3 regions were obtained using RNA transcripts as template. An opening RT-PCR round employed HTBI primers and preceded a second-round multiplex PCR. Each CDR3 protein is one row after TCRdb ran MiXCR on the multiplex PCR reads. The data contain hundreds of thousands of distinct CDR3 sequences, 15% of them singletons. Germline values: CDR1 LNHDA, CDR2 SQIVND (reference sequence). V was trimmed by 5 bases and J by 1 base, leaving 12 bases between them. The CDR3 consists of 14 residues.

The chain employs TRBV19 and TRBJ2-7, with D hard to call. The receptor was derived from a young woman with stable Graves' hyperthyroidism. Sequencing was performed on peripheral blood. CDR3 nucleotides: TGTGCCAGTAGTCCCAGCCGCATGTCCTACGAGCAGTACTTC. Translated, it gives CASSPSRMSYEQYF.